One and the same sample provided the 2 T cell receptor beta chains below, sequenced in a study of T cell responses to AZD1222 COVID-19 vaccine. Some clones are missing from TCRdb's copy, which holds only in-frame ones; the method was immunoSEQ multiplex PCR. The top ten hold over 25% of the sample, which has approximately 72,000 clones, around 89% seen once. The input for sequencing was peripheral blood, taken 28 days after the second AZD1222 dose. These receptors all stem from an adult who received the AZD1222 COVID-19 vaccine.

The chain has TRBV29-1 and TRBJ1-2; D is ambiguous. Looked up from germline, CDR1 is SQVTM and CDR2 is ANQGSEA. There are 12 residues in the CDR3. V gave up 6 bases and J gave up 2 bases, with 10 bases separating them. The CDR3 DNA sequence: TGCAGCGTAGCTAATGGGAACTATGGCTACACCTTC. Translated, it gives CSVANGNYGYTF.

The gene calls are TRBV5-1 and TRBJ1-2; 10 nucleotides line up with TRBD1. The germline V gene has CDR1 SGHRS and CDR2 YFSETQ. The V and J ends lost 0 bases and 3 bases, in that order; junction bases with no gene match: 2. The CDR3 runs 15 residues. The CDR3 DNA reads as TGCGCCAGCAGCTTGGCCGGACAGGGGGACTATGGCTACACCTTC. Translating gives CASSLAGQGDYGYTF.